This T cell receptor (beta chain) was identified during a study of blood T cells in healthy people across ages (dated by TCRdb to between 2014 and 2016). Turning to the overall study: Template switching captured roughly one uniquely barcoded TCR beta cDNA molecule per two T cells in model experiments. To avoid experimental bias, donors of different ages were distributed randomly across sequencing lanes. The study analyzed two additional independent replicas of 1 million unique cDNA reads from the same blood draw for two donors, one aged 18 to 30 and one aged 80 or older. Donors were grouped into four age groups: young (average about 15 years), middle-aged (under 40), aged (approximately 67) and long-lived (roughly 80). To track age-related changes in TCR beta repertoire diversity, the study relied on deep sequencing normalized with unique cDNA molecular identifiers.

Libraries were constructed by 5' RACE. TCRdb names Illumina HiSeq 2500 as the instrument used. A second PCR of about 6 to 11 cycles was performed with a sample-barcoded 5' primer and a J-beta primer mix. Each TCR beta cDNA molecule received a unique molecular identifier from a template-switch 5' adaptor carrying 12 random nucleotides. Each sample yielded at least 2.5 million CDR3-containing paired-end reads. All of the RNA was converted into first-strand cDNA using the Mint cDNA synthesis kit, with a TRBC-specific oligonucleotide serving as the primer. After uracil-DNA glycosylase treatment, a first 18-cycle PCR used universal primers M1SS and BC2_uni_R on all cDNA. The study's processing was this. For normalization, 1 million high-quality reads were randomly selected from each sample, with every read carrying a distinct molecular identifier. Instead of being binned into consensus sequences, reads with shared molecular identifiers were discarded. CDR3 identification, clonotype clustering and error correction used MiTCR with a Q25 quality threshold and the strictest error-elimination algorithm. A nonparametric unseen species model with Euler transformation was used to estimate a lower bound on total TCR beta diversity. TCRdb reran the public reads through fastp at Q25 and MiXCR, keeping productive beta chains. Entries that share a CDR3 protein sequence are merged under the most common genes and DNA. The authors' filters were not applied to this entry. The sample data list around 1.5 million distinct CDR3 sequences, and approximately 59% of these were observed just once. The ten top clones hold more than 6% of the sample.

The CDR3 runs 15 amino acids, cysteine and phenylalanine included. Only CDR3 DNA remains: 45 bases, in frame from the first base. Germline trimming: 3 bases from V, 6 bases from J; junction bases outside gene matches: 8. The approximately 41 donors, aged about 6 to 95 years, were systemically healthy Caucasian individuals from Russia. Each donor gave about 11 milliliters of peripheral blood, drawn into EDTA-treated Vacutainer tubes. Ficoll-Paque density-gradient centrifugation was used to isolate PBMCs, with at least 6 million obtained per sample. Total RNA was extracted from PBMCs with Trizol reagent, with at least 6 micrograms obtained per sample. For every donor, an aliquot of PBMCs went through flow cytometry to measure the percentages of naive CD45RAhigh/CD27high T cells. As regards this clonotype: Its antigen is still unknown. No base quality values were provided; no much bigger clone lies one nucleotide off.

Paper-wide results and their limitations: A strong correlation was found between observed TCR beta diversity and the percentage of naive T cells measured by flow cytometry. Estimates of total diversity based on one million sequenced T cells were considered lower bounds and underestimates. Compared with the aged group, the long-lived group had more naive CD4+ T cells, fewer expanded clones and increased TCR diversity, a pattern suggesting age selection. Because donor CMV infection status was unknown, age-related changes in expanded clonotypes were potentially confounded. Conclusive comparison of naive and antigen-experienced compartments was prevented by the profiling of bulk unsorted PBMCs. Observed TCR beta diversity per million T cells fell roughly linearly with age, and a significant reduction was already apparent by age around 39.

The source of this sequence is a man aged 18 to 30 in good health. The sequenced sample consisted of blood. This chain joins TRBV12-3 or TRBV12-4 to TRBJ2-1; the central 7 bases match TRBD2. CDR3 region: CASSLISGGSNEQFF. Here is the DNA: TGTGCCAGCAGTTTGATTTCGGGGGGAAGCAATGAGCAGTTCTTC.